The 23 T cell receptor beta chains below all came from one sample that was sequenced in a study of OX40 agonist ivuxolimab in advanced cancers. Clones were sequenced by immunoSEQ multiplex PCR, and TCRdb holds only the in-frame ones, with some missing. The sample has 65,000 to 80,000 clones, approximately 84% seen once. This material consisted of CD4+ or CD8+ T cells sorted from blood, taken in a trial of the OX40 agonist ivuxolimab. These receptors were obtained from an adult with an advanced solid tumor such as melanoma, head and neck, liver or kidney cancer.

This chain connects TRBV7-9 to TRBJ2-3; 9 bases are a match to TRBD2. The CDR3 runs to 16 residues. V lost 5 bases, J lost 2 bases, and 8 bases stayed unmatched. Germline CDR1 SEHNR, CDR2 FQNEAQ (reference sequence). CDR3 amino acids: CASSGSAGGPTDTQYF. The CDR3 bases are TGTGCCAGCAGCGGCAGTGCGGGAGGGCCCACAGATACGCAGTATTTT.

CDR3 in amino acids: CASSSYSFLNTEAFF. DNA of the CDR3: TGTGCCAGCAGCTCCTACAGTTTTTTGAACACTGAAGCTTTCTTT. The rearrangement links TRBV5-4 to TRBJ1-1; no clear D. V lost 3 bases, J lost 0 bases, and 12 bases lay in between. Germline assignment: CDR1 SGHNT and CDR2 YYREEE (reference sequence). The CDR3 runs 15 residues.

J is TRBJ2-7 and V is TRBV5-6; D gene ambiguous. CDR3 length: 17 residues. Germline V lookup: CDR1 SGHDT, CDR2 YYEEEE. V was pared by 2 bases and J by 6 bases, with 24 bases between. The CDR3 sequence: CASSFSPPGMLVGEQYF. The CDR3 nucleotides are TGTGCCAGCAGCTTTTCACCGCCTGGTATGCTAGTAGGCGAGCAGTACTTC.

The rearrangement links TRBV4-2 to TRBJ1-5; D unclear. This CDR3 has 14 residues. Germline loops: CDR1 LGHNA, CDR2 YNFKEQ. The V and J ends lost 0 bases and 7 bases respectively, with 10 bases between them. The CDR3 DNA is TGTGCCAGCAGCCAAGACGGGTCAGGACAGCCCCAGCATTTT. Amino acid sequence: CASSQDGSGQPQHF.

This clone has a handful of counts. This sequence joins TRBV30 and TRBJ1-1; unclear D gene. The CDR3 runs to 12 residues. The V gene's germline CDR1 is GTSNPN and CDR2 SVGIG (reference sequence). With 4 bases removed from V and 0 bases from J, the gap between germline ends came to 6 bases. The CDR3: CAWTVLNTEAFF. As DNA, the CDR3 is TGTGCCTGGACCGTACTGAACACTGAAGCTTTCTTT. The whole variable domain, remainder taken from reference TRBV30 and TRBJ1-1, is SQTIHQWPATLVQPVGSPLSLECTVEGTSNPNLYWYRQAAGRGLQLLFYSVGIGQISSEVPQNLSASRPQDRQFILSSKKLLLSDSGFYLCAWTVLNTEAFFGQGTRLTVV.

The V gene is TRBV7-8, the J gene TRBJ2-7, with D perhaps matching TRBD1 (6 bases). The germline gives CDR1 SGHVS, CDR2 FQNEAQ. The CDR3 runs to 17 residues. V lost 4 bases to trimming and J lost 2 bases, with 21 bases between them. CDR3 protein: CASSSTLARGLPYEQYF. In DNA form, the CDR3 reads TGTGCCAGCAGCTCTACCCTTGCCAGGGGCCTACCCTACGAGCAGTACTTC.

This sequence joins TRBV11-2 and TRBJ1-3, with D unclear. CDR3 size: 19 residues. The ends were cut back, 1 base at V and 0 bases at J, with 19 bases in the middle. Germline loops: CDR1 SGHAT, CDR2 FQNNGV. CDR3 residues: CASSLAAGRRVNSGNTIYF. CDR3 nucleotides: TGTGCCAGCAGCTTAGCGGCTGGTAGGCGGGTCAACTCTGGAAACACCATATATTTT.

This chain connects TRBV9 to TRBJ2-7; possibly TRBD1 for D (5 bases). Trimming took 0 bases from V and 0 from J, leaving 10 bases between them. CDR1 is SGDLS, CDR2 YYNGEE, per germline. The CDR3 sequence is 15 residues long. The CDR3 here is CASSVEGIHSYEQYF. CDR3 DNA sequence: TGTGCCAGCAGCGTAGAGGGGATACACTCCTACGAGCAGTACTTC.

The sample holds one count of this clone. The rearrangement links TRBV5-6 to TRBJ2-1; 7 bases are a match to TRBD1. V lost 3 bases and J lost 8; bases outside the gene matches: 2. The CDR3 loop spans 12 amino acids. The germline V gene has CDR1 SGHDT and CDR2 YYEEEE. Written as DNA, the CDR3 is TGTGCCAGCAGCTACAGGGGCCATGAGCAGTTCTTC. Translation: CASSYRGHEQFF.

The V call is TRBV11-2, the J call TRBJ2-1, with D hard to call. This CDR3 comprises 15 residues. Trimming removed 0 bases from V and 4 bases from J, with 10 bases in between. Germline CDR1 and CDR2: SGHAT and FQNNGV. This CDR3 is CASSLDEGMYNEQFF. DNA for the CDR3: TGTGCCAGCAGCTTAGATGAAGGGATGTACAATGAGCAGTTCTTC.

This clone has a single count. The chain uses TRBV28 and TRBJ2-7; 11 bases are shared with TRBD1. Trimming cost V 5 bases and J 2 bases; bases outside gene matches: 5. The CDR3 is 15 residues long. From germline, CDR1 is MDHEN and CDR2 SYDVKM. The CDR3 DNA sequence: TGTGCCAGCAGTCCCTGGACAGGGGGCCCCTACGAGCAGTACTTC. Its translation is CASSPWTGGPYEQYF. The entire variable domain, with the rest obtained from reference TRBV28 and TRBJ2-7, is as follows: DVKVTQSSRYLVKRTGEKVFLECVQDMDHENMFWYRQDPGLGLRLIYFSYDVKMKEKGDIPEGYSVSREKKERFSLILESASTNQTSMYLCASSPWTGGPYEQYFGPGTRLTVT.

The rearrangement links TRBV7-8 to TRBJ1-5; a possible D gene is TRBD1 (6 bases). V lost 5 bases, J lost 4 bases, and 15 bases lay in between. In germline, CDR1 is SGHVS, CDR2 FQNEAQ. The CDR3 runs to 15 residues. This chain's CDR3 is CASSPPGTQNQPQHF. Written as DNA, the CDR3 is TGTGCCAGCAGCCCCCCCGGGACACAAAATCAGCCCCAGCATTTT.

This rearrangement joins TRBV5-1 to TRBJ2-7; D is unclear. V was clipped by 4 bases and J by 4 bases, with 12 bases between them. The germline V gene has CDR1 SGHRS and CDR2 YFSETQ. This CDR3 has 13 amino acids. The CDR3 DNA reads as TGCGCCAGCAGCAGGGCCGAAGGGTACGAGCAGTACTTC. Translation: CASSRAEGYEQYF.

The rearrangement joins TRBV2 to TRBJ1-5; D is ambiguous. The germline V and J ends were trimmed by 6 bases and 6 bases, with 15 bases remaining between them. Germline CDR1 SNHLY, CDR2 FYNNEI. The CDR3 is 14 residues long. The CDR3 DNA reads TGTGCCAGCAGGCCGACTGACATTCTTCAGCCCCAGCATTTT. Translation gives CASRPTDILQPQHF.

The chain employs TRBV5-1 and TRBJ2-3; 8 bases are a match to TRBD2. The CDR3 is 15 amino acids. The trim removed 0 bases at V and 4 bases at J, leaving 4 bases unmatched. Per the germline V gene, CDR1 is SGHRS and CDR2 is YFSETQ. The CDR3 DNA sequence: TGCGCCAGCAGCTTGGTGCTAGCGGGCCCAGATACGCAGTATTTT. Amino acid sequence: CASSLVLAGPDTQYF.

In nucleotides, the CDR3 is TGTGCCAGCAGCTTAGGGAGAGGTGGGGGAAATGAGCAGTTCTTC. It is translated as CASSLGRGGGNEQFF. The chain links TRBV7-3 to TRBJ2-1; the D gene could be TRBD1 or TRBD2 (5 bases each). The V gene's germline CDR1 is SGHTA and CDR2 FQGTGA. Trimming removed 2 bases at V and 7 bases at J, with 15 bases between. This CDR3 is 15 amino acids long.

The V gene is TRBV19, the J gene TRBJ1-6, with D unresolved. V was pared by 6 bases and J by 0 bases, with 6 bases between. The CDR3 is 14 amino acids. Germline values: CDR1 LNHDA, CDR2 SQIVND (reference sequence). CDR3 region: CASRISSYNSPLHF. The CDR3, as DNA: TGTGCCAGTAGGATAAGCTCCTATAATTCACCCCTCCACTTT. The whole variable domain, filled in from reference TRBV19 and TRBJ1-6, reads DGGITQSPKYLFRKEGQNVTLSCEQNLNHDAMYWYRQDPGQGLRLIYYSQIVNDFQKGDIAEGYSVSREKKESFPLTVTSAQKNPTAFYLCASRISSYNSPLHFGNGTRLTVT.

This chain links TRBV5-4 with TRBJ2-1, with D hard to call. This CDR3 comprises 15 residues. With 0 bases removed from V and 2 bases from J, the gap between germline ends came to 9 bases. Germline V gives CDR1 SGHNT, CDR2 YYREEE (reference sequence). This CDR3 reads CASSLVAVTYNEQFF. The CDR3 nucleotides read TGTGCCAGCAGCTTGGTGGCGGTTACCTACAATGAGCAGTTCTTC.

This clone has a single count. This chain connects TRBV11-2 to TRBJ2-7, with 8 bases matching TRBD2. Trimming took 5 bases from V and 1 from J; bases not matched to a gene: 7. The germline V gene encodes CDR1 SGHAT and CDR2 FQNNGV. The CDR3 is made up of 15 amino acids. The CDR3 is CASSPPGGGSYEQYF. The DNA for the CDR3 is TGTGCCAGCAGCCCCCCCGGGGGGGGGTCCTACGAGCAGTACTTC. Looking up the rest from reference TRBV11-2 and TRBJ2-7 gives the full variable domain: EAGVAQSPRYKIIEKRQSVAFWCNPISGHATLYWYQQILGQGPKLLIQFQNNGVVDDSQLPKDRFSAERLKGVDSTLKIQPAKLEDSAVYLCASSPPGGGSYEQYFGPGTRLTVT.

The chain has TRBV25-1 and TRBJ1-3, with unresolved D. The CDR3 totals 15 residues. Germline V CDR1 and CDR2: MGHDK, SYGVNS. With 3 bases removed from V and 4 bases from J, the gap between germline ends came to 13 bases. DNA of the CDR3: TGTGCCAGCAGTGATTCTAGGTTACCCGGAAACACCATATATTTT. This sequence encodes CASSDSRLPGNTIYF.

The sample holds one count of this clone. The chain carries TRBV7-9 and TRBJ1-1; D call uncertain. Germline V gene sequence: CDR1 SEHNR, CDR2 FQNEAQ (reference sequence). Between the trimmed V and J ends, which lost 5 bases and 1 base, there was a span of 8 bases. The CDR3 has 13 residues. CDR3 loop: CASSLQPNTEAFF. CDR3 nucleotide sequence: TGTGCCAGCAGCCTACAACCGAACACTGAAGCTTTCTTT.

The rearrangement links TRBV7-2 to TRBJ2-5; D gene unclear. Germline lookup yields CDR1 SGHTA and CDR2 FQGNSA. CDR3 size: 15 residues. V was cut by 4 bases and J by 5 bases, with 17 bases left in between. The CDR3 DNA is TGTGCCAGCAGCTCCCAATCGGGCCAGTCGGAGACCCAGTACTTC. The encoded protein is CASSSQSGQSETQYF.

The chain combines TRBV11-1 with TRBJ1-1, with TRBD1 matching 10 bases. The germline V gene has CDR1 SGHAT and CDR2 FQDESV (reference sequence). Losses at the gene ends were 4 bases for V and 7 bases for J; bases not matched to a gene: 6. This CDR3 spans 14 amino acids. This chain's CDR3 is CASSSDRGLREAFF. The CDR3 region has the DNA TGTGCCAGCAGCTCCGACAGGGGGCTTCGTGAAGCTTTCTTT. Complete variable domain (other parts from reference TRBV11-1 and TRBJ1-1): EAEVAQSPRYKITEKSQAVAFWCDPISGHATLYWYRQILGQGPELLVQFQDESVVDDSQLPKDRFSAERLKGVDSTLKIQPAELGDSAMYLCASSSDRGLREAFFGQGTRLTVV.